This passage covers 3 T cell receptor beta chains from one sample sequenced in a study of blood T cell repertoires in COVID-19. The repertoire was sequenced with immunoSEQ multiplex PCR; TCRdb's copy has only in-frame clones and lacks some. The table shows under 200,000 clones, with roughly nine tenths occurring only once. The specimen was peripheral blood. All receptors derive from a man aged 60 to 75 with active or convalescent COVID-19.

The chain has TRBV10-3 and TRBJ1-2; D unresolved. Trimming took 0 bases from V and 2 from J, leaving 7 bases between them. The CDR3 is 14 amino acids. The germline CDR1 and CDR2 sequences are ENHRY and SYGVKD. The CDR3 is CAISESSSNYGYTF. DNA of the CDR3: TGTGCCATCAGTGAGTCGAGCTCCAACTATGGCTACACCTTC.

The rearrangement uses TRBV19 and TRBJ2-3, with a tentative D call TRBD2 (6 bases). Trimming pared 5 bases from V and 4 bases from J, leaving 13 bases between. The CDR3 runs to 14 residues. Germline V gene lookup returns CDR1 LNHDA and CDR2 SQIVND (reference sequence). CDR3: CASSETWGADTQYF. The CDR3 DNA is TGTGCCAGTAGTGAGACCTGGGGGGCAGATACGCAGTATTTT.

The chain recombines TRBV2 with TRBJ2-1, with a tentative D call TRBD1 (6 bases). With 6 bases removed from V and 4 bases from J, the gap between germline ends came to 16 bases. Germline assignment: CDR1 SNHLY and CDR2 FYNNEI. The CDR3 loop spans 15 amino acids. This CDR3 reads CASRIGTSPYNEQFF. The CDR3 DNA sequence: TGTGCCAGCAGGATAGGGACAAGTCCTTACAATGAGCAGTTCTTC.